This T cell receptor (beta chain) stems from a study of blood T cells in healthy people across ages. This clonotype was recorded once. The antigen is unknown. The conserved closing phenylalanine or tryptophan is absent in this CDR3, likely reflecting a read error. Primers used in a second PCR of roughly 6 to 11 cycles were a sample-barcoded 5' primer and a J-beta primer mix. TCRdb reanalysed the 5' RACE reads using MiXCR and keeps one entry per CDR3 protein. The sample shows approximately 600,000 distinct CDR3 sequences, roughly 53% of them seen only once. Regarding the study as a whole: Expanded clonotype shifts may have been confounded, as the donors had an unknown CMV status. The lack of PBMC sorting stopped any conclusive naive versus antigen-experienced comparison.

The germline V and J ends were trimmed by 6 bases and 9 bases, with 15 bases remaining between them. CDR3 length: 12 residues. In germline, CDR1 is SQVTM, CDR2 ANQGSEA. The origin of this receptor is a man between 60 and 70 years old in good health. The sequenced sample consisted of blood. This chain links TRBV29-1 with TRBJ2-4, with a tentative D call TRBD2 (5 bases). This CDR3 reads CSVGVLSGIQYL. The DNA of the CDR3 is TGCAGCGTCGGGGTCTTATCAGGCATTCAGTACTTA.